This T cell receptor beta chain was captured in a study of blood T cells in healthy people across ages. Turning to the study itself: Template switching picked up about one barcoded beta molecule for each two T cells. Findings of the study overall: The study regarded diversity estimates from one million T cells as underestimates.

For the second PCR, which ran for 7 to 11 cycles, a sample-barcoded 5' primer and a J-beta primer mix were used. TCRdb passed the 5' RACE reads through MiXCR, listing each CDR3 protein once. Here the sample spans 780,000 or so distinct CDR3 sequences, approximately 60% being singletons. On this clonotype: Its antigen is unidentified.

Every sample had a minimum of 6 million PBMCs isolated. The sequence was obtained from a man aged 40-49 years in good health. The sample taken for sequencing was blood.

CDR3 loop: CASGGVRGPDADTQYF. The CDR3 bases are TGTGCTAGTGGGGGAGTCCGGGGGCCTGACGCAGATACGCAGTATTTT. The chain uses TRBV12-5 and TRBJ2-3; TRBD1 or TRBD2 may be the D gene (6 bases each). V shed 6 bases and J shed 4 bases, with 20 bases lying between them. This CDR3 comprises 16 residues. Germline V CDR1 and CDR2: LGHNT, FRNRAP.